Below, one TCR beta chain is given with its context. Its antigen remains undetermined. The record has no base qualities; no much larger clone is one base away. This sample was taken from a study of OX40 agonist ivuxolimab in advanced cancers. Describing the broader study: Ivuxolimab was a fully human IgG2 agonistic monoclonal antibody targeting the costimulatory receptor OX40 (CD134). Intravenous ivuxolimab was administered to patients every 2 weeks at six dose levels: 0.01, 0.1, 0.3, 1.5, 3 and 10 mg/kg. Of the approximately 50 dose-escalation patients, hepatocellular carcinoma was present in about 19, melanoma in approximately 15, renal cell carcinoma in 9 and head and neck cancer in 9. A male proportion of 75% to 85% and a mean age of approximately 62 years, ranging from roughly 20 to 80, were recorded for the dose-escalation cohort. Patients were allowed to have had prior anti-PD-1, anti-PD-L1 or anti-CTLA-4 therapy, and 40% of the dose-escalation patients had been treated with checkpoint inhibitors. Partial responses were achieved by three dose-escalation patients, of whom one had hepatocellular carcinoma and two had cutaneous melanoma. Peripheral TCRbeta sequencing was intended to test whether TCR sequence diversity was altered and clonal T-cell expansion was caused by ivuxolimab. The paper reports the monotherapy dose-escalation portion (N of about 50 patients) of the phase I ivuxolimab trial.

The trial excluded patients who had a history of autoimmune disease or who were on systemic immunosuppression. Peripheral blood for TCR sequencing was collected from all dose cohorts at baseline, on cycle 4 day 1, and on cycle 7 day 1. Samples came from an open-label, multicenter, first-in-human phase I dose-escalation trial of ivuxolimab. The trial enrolled adults with locally advanced or metastatic head and neck squamous cell, hepatocellular, melanoma or renal cell carcinoma. Before TCR sequencing, CD4+ and CD8+ T cells were separately sorted from peripheral blood. General conclusions and limits of the study: Low levels of normalized T-cell clonal expansion were also seen in some patients who did not respond. In partial responders in the 0.1-3.0 mg/kg groups, normalized peripheral clonal expansion was found to be among the lowest, especially among CD8+ T cells. Antigen specificity was not determined for the clonally expanded peripheral T cells. After ivuxolimab, CD8+ T cells had more expanded clones than CD4+ T cells on average. At doses of 0.1 to 3.0 mg/kg, clonal expansion of both CD4+ and CD8+ blood T cells was observed from baseline to week 6.

Sequences SGHDT (CDR1) and YYEEEE (CDR2) are obtained from the germline V gene. The CDR3 sequence holds 18 residues, the cysteine and phenylalanine included. The CDR3 DNA has 54 bases and is translated from base 1. The trim is 4 bases for V and 0 bases for J, with a gap of 20 bases between the germline ends. For sequencing of the TCRbeta CDR3 region, genomic DNA was extracted from the sorted cells. TCRbeta CDR3 regions were sequenced using the immunoSEQ Assay. The source is immuneACCESS, and TCRdb retained only in-frame sequences with V and J called. Part of the clones is not carried over; for the studies checked, unresolved V genes explain less than half of this, and the remainder is unexplained. For this sample there are 25,000 to 30,000 clones; 79% appear just once. The ten biggest clones cover about 16% of the sample.

This clonotype originated in an adult with an advanced solid tumor such as melanoma, head and neck, liver or kidney cancer. The sequence links TRBV5-6 to TRBJ1-3; TRBD1 might be the D gene, on 6 matching bases. Source: CD4+ or CD8+ T cells sorted from blood, taken in a trial of the OX40 agonist ivuxolimab. The CDR3 amino acid sequence is: CASSRTALFLSSGNTIYF. The bases are TGTGCCAGCAGCCGGACAGCACTTTTCCTTAGCTCTGGAAACACCATATATTTT.